This T cell receptor (beta chain) derives from a study of T cell responses to AZD1222 COVID-19 vaccine. The study, taken as a whole, reports: Of spike-specific TCRs, nearly half reportedly target regions left unmutated in variants. Following two doses of AZD1222, Spike-specific TCR breadth and depth rose.

Turning to this clone: Its antigen remains unknown.

TCRdb's copy holds only in-frame clones and misses some; the assay was immunoSEQ multiplex PCR. The sample holds about 120,000 clones, roughly 87% seen once. Trimming shortened V by 5 bases and J by 4 bases, and 11 bases separated the two germline ends. Germline assignment: CDR1 SGHTA and CDR2 FQGNSA. The CDR3 covers 14 residues. The V call is TRBV7-2, the J call TRBJ2-2, with a tentative D call TRBD2 (6 bases). Sequenced here: peripheral blood, sampled 28 days after the second AZD1222 dose. The source of this sequence is an adult who received the AZD1222 COVID-19 vaccine. This CDR3 is CASSLTSITGELFF. For the CDR3, the DNA is TGTGCCAGCAGCCTGACTAGTATCACCGGGGAGCTGTTTTTT. Drawing the rest from reference TRBV7-2 and TRBJ2-2, the complete variable domain is GAGVSQSPSNKVTEKGKDVELRCDPISGHTALYWYRQSLGQGLEFLIYFQGNSAPDKSGLPSDRFSAERTGGSVSTLTIQRTQQEDSAVYLCASSLTSITGELFFGEGSRLTVL.